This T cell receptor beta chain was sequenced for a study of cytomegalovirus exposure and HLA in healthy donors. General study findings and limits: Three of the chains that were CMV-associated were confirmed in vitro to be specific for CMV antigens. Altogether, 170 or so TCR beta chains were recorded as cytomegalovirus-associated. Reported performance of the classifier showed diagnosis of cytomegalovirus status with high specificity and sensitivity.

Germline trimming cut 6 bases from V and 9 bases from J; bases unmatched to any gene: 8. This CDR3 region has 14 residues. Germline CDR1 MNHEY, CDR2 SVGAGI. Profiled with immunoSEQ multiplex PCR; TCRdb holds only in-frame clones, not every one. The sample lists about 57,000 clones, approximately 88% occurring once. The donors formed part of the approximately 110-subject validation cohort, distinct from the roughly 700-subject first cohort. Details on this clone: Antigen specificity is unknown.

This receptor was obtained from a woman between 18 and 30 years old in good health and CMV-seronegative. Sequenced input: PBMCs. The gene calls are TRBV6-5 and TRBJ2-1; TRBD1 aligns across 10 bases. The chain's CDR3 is CASRRDRGVSEQFF. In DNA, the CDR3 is TGTGCCAGCAGAAGGGACAGGGGCGTAAGTGAGCAGTTCTTC.